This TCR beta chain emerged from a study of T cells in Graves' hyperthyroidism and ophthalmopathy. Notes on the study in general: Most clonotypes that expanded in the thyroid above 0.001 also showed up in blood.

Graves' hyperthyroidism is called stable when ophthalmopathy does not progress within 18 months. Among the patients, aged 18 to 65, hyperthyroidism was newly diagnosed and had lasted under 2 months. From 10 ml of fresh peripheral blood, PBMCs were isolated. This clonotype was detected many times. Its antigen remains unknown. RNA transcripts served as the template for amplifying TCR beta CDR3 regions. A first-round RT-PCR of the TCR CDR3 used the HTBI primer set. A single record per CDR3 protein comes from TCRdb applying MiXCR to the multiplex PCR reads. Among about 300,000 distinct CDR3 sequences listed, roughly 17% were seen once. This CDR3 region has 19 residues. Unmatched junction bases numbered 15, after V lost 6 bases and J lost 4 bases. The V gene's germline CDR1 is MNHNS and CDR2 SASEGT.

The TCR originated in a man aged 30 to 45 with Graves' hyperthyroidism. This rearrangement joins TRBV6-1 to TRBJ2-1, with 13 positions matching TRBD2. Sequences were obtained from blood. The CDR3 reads CASSLGTSGKDPAYNEQFF. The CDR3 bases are TGTGCCAGCAGCCTCGGGACTAGCGGGAAGGACCCCGCTTACAATGAGCAGTTCTTC.